These 28 T cell receptor beta chains came from one sample sequenced in a study of blood T cell repertoires in COVID-19. Some clones are missing from TCRdb's copy, which holds only in-frame ones; the method was immunoSEQ multiplex PCR. Counted here are approximately 130,000 clones, more than 75% occurring once; the ten biggest clones make up 2% to 2.5%. Sequences were obtained from peripheral blood. The receptors were sampled from a man in his forties or fifties with active COVID-19.

The V gene is TRBV3-1 (or the pseudogene TRBV3-2), the J gene TRBJ2-5, with 11 bases that match TRBD2. J was trimmed by 5 bases and V by 4 bases; bases with no gene match: 9. The CDR3 runs to 16 residues. CDR1 is LGHDT, CDR2 YNNKEL, per germline (reference sequence). The CDR3 DNA sequence: TGTGCCAGCAGCCTACTAGCGGGGGAAAAACGGGAGACCCAGTACTTC. This encodes CASSLLAGEKRETQYF.

The chain links TRBV3-1 (or the pseudogene TRBV3-2) to TRBJ2-5; TRBD2 aligns across 13 bases. CDR3 size: 23 residues. Germline V gene sequence: CDR1 LGHDT, CDR2 YNNKEL (reference sequence). Trimming removed 4 bases from V and 5 bases from J; junction bases left unmatched: 28. The CDR3 DNA is TGTGCCAGCAGCCTACGGACAGAAATCTTTTGGACTAGCGGGGGCCGTAAAGGGGAGACCCAGTACTTC. Amino acid sequence: CASSLRTEIFWTSGGRKGETQYF.

The chain combines TRBV5-1 with TRBJ1-2; D perhaps matches TRBD1 (5 bases). Trimming took off 4 bases at V and 4 bases at J, with 14 bases between the two ends. The CDR3 has 14 residues. Germline CDR1 SGHRS, CDR2 YFSETQ. CDR3 residues: CASSPNTGSYGYTF. CDR3 nucleotide sequence: TGCGCCAGCAGCCCTAATACAGGATCCTATGGCTACACCTTC.

The rearrangement joins TRBV7-6 to TRBJ2-1, with TRBD2 matching over 7 bases. The CDR3 is 11 residues long. V lost 1 base, J lost 16 bases, and 4 bases stayed unmatched. Germline CDR1 is SGHVS and CDR2 is FNYEAQ. The CDR3 loop reads CASSLGTRKFF. DNA for the CDR3: TGTGCCAGCAGCTTAGGGACTAGAAAATTCTTC.

J is TRBJ1-2 and V is TRBV5-4; 11 bases agree with TRBD1. The germline V gene has CDR1 SGHNT and CDR2 YYREEE (reference sequence). With V trimmed by 4 bases and J by 4 bases, 6 bases remained unmatched. The CDR3 loop spans 15 amino acids. This CDR3 reads CASSRTGGVVYGYTF. The CDR3 DNA reads TGTGCCAGCAGCCGGACAGGGGGCGTAGTCTATGGCTACACCTTC. Based on the CDR3 plus reference TRBV5-4 and TRBJ1-2, the full variable domain is ETGVTQSPTHLIKTRGQQVTLRCSSQSGHNTVSWYQQALGQGPQFIFQYYREEENGRGNFPPRFSGLQFPNYSSELNVNALELDDSALYLCASSRTGGVVYGYTFGSGTRLTVV.

V gene TRBV10-3 combines with J gene TRBJ2-2; possibly TRBD1 for D (5 bases). V was trimmed by 7 bases and J by 5 bases, leaving 11 bases between them. The CDR3 is made up of 13 amino acids. CDR1 and CDR2 (germline): ENHRY, SYGVKD. The CDR3 DNA reads as TGTGCCATCAATCAAGGGGCAACCGGGGAGCTGTTTTTT. Its protein is CAINQGATGELFF.

For the CDR3, the DNA is TGTGCCAGCAGTCCGGGACTAGGGTACCAAGAGACCCAGTACTTC. Amino acid sequence: CASSPGLGYQETQYF. The chain is built from TRBV7-2 and TRBJ2-5; TRBD2 aligns across 8 bases. The length of the CDR3 is 15 residues. The V gene end was trimmed by 6 bases and the J gene end by 0 bases; junction bases not matched to a gene: 6. The V gene's germline CDR1 is SGHTA and CDR2 FQGNSA. Combining the CDR3 with reference TRBV7-2 and TRBJ2-5 gives the whole variable domain GAGVSQSPSNKVTEKGKDVELRCDPISGHTALYWYRQSLGQGLEFLIYFQGNSAPDKSGLPSDRFSAERTGGSVSTLTIQRTQQEDSAVYLCASSPGLGYQETQYFGPGTRLLVL.

J is TRBJ2-1 and V is TRBV7-9; tentatively, D is TRBD2 (5 bases). The ends were cut back, 6 bases at V and 0 bases at J, with 6 bases in the middle. This CDR3 comprises 13 residues. Per germline, CDR1 SEHNR and CDR2 FQNEAQ (reference sequence). The CDR3 protein is CASRRVSYNEQFF. Here the CDR3 DNA reads TGTGCCAGCAGGAGGGTCTCCTACAATGAGCAGTTCTTC.

This clone was detected once. The J gene is TRBJ2-3, the V gene TRBV7-8; no clear D gene. Deletions cut 1 base from V and 3 bases from J, with 11 bases between. This CDR3 region has 15 residues. The germline V gene has CDR1 SGHVS and CDR2 FQNEAQ. CDR3 sequence reads: CASSLVIPGTDTQYF. The CDR3 region has the DNA TGTGCCAGCAGCTTAGTTATCCCCGGTACAGATACGCAGTATTTT.

This rearrangement joins TRBV4-1 to TRBJ2-5; maybe TRBD2 (7 bases). The CDR3 length is 13 residues. Trimming removed 5 bases at V and 4 bases at J, with 11 bases between. Germline V gene data show CDR1 as MGHRA and CDR2 as YSYEKL. The DNA for the CDR3 is TGCGCCAGCAGCGAGGGAGGGGGAGAGACCCAGTACTTC. Translating it yields CASSEGGGETQYF.

The gene calls are TRBV9 and TRBJ2-7, with TRBD2 as a possible D gene (7 bases). V dropped 0 bases and J dropped 4 bases, with 17 bases sitting between them. Germline assignment: CDR1 SGDLS and CDR2 YYNGEE. CDR3 length equals 16 residues. In DNA form, the CDR3 reads TGTGCCAGCAGCGTAGCTCCGCAGGGAGGGGGTTACGAGCAGTACTTC. Translating gives CASSVAPQGGGYEQYF.

The gene calls are TRBV11-2 and TRBJ2-3; D remains unclear. Trimming shortened V by 1 base and J by 4 bases, and 18 bases separated the two germline ends. Germline V gene lookup returns CDR1 SGHAT and CDR2 FQNNGV. This CDR3 comprises 17 residues. In DNA, the CDR3 is TGTGCCAGCAGCTTAGTTCCCCCCGGCGGCGGCCCAGATACGCAGTATTTT. Translation gives CASSLVPPGGGPDTQYF.

The rearrangement joins TRBV19 to TRBJ2-7; possibly TRBD1 for D (5 bases). The CDR3 is 16 amino acids. Per the germline V gene, CDR1 is LNHDA and CDR2 is SQIVND (reference sequence). With 3 bases removed from V and 6 bases from J, the gap between germline ends came to 21 bases. The CDR3 bases are TGTGCCAGTAGTATGGGGCTTTCGGCAGCCTCTCTCGAGCAGTACTTC. Translating gives CASSMGLSAASLEQYF.

CDR3 DNA sequence: TGTGCCAGCTCACTAAGCTCAGGACAGGGAGGGTACGAGCAGTACTTC. Protein: CASSLSSGQGGYEQYF. The J gene is TRBJ2-7, the V gene TRBV18; D might be TRBD1 (8 bases). The CDR3 sequence is 16 residues long. Germline loops: CDR1 KGHSH, CDR2 LQKENI. V lost 4 bases to trimming and J lost 4 bases, with 20 bases between them.

This chain links TRBV5-6 with TRBJ1-2, with D unclear. This CDR3 region has 15 residues. Germline CDR1 and CDR2: SGHDT and YYEEEE. Trimming left V 0 bases short and J 4 bases short, with 13 bases between. CDR3 sequence (DNA): TGTGCCAGCAGCTTGGTACGGGGAACGGGCTATGGCTACACCTTC. Its translation: CASSLVRGTGYGYTF.

The gene calls are TRBV7-9 and TRBJ2-3, with D uncertain. The germline V gene encodes CDR1 SEHNR and CDR2 FQNEAQ (reference sequence). The V and J ends lost 1 base and 0 bases respectively, with 8 bases between them. This CDR3 comprises 15 residues. Written as DNA, the CDR3 is TGTGCCAGCAGCTTAGAGGCAGGCAGCACAGATACGCAGTATTTT. It yields the protein CASSLEAGSTDTQYF.

The chain carries TRBV5-1 and TRBJ2-7, with 8 bases identical to TRBD2. The junction had 7 bases not matched to a gene; V was cut back by 2 bases and J by 0 bases. This CDR3 is 16 amino acids long. Germline CDR1 and CDR2: SGHRS and YFSETQ. This CDR3 reads CASSFSSGGTSYEQYF. The DNA of the CDR3 is TGCGCCAGCAGCTTTTCTTCGGGGGGGACCTCCTACGAGCAGTACTTC.

This clone appeared a single time. This chain links TRBV5-6 with TRBJ1-2; a possible D gene is TRBD1 (5 bases). CDR3 size: 13 residues. V was trimmed by 0 bases and J by 4 bases, leaving 7 bases between them. Germline CDR1 SGHDT, CDR2 YYEEEE. CDR3 amino acids: CASSLGDSYGYTF. The CDR3 DNA reads TGTGCCAGCAGCTTGGGTGACAGCTATGGCTACACCTTC.

This clone appeared once. This chain joins TRBV5-1 and TRBJ1-1, with 9 positions matching TRBD1. J gave up 5 bases and V 0 bases, and 5 bases lay outside the gene matches. The CDR3 runs to 15 residues. Germline lookup yields CDR1 SGHRS and CDR2 YFSETQ. In DNA, the CDR3 is TGCGCCAGCAGCTTGGGGGGACAGGGTTGGACTGAAGCTTTCTTT. Its protein is CASSLGGQGWTEAFF.

The rearrangement links TRBV28 to TRBJ1-5; 12 nucleotides line up with TRBD1. CDR3 size: 15 residues. V shed 5 bases, J shed 7 bases, and the junction held 6 bases outside the gene matches. The germline V gene encodes CDR1 MDHEN and CDR2 SYDVKM. Here the CDR3 DNA reads TGTGCCAGCAGTCCGTGGGACAGGGGGCAACAGCCCCAGCATTTT. As protein: CASSPWDRGQQPQHF. Looking up the rest from reference TRBV28 and TRBJ1-5 gives the full variable domain: DVKVTQSSRYLVKRTGEKVFLECVQDMDHENMFWYRQDPGLGLRLIYFSYDVKMKEKGDIPEGYSVSREKKERFSLILESASTNQTSMYLCASSPWDRGQQPQHFGDGTRLSIL.

The chain combines TRBV30 with TRBJ2-7; D is perhaps TRBD2 (6 bases). Trimming took 0 bases from V and 3 from J, leaving 12 bases between them. The V gene's germline CDR1 is GTSNPN and CDR2 SVGIG (reference sequence). This CDR3 spans 14 amino acids. The CDR3 is CAWSVRRDHYEQYF. The DNA for the CDR3 is TGTGCCTGGAGTGTACGGCGGGACCACTACGAGCAGTACTTC.

The CDR3 coding sequence is TGTGCCACCAGTGACGCGACAGGAGACAATCAGCCCCAGCATTTT. Amino acids: CATSDATGDNQPQHF. V usage is TRBV24-1 and J usage is TRBJ1-5; possibly TRBD1 for D (6 bases). With 4 bases removed from V and 3 bases from J, the gap between germline ends came to 12 bases. The germline CDR1 and CDR2 sequences are KGHDR and SFDVKD. This CDR3 contains 15 residues.

The V and J genes are TRBV7-9 and TRBJ2-1, with D possibly TRBD1 on 7 matching bases. The V end was cut by 5 bases, the J end by 2 bases, with 19 bases between. The CDR3 is 17 amino acids. CDR1 is SEHNR and CDR2 is FQNEAQ in the germline V gene (reference sequence). CDR3 DNA sequence: TGTGCCAGCAGCGGACGGGCGGGACAGCTCCCCTACAATGAGCAGTTCTTC. Protein: CASSGRAGQLPYNEQFF.

This clone was observed many times. The V gene is TRBV21-1, the J gene TRBJ1-3; the tabulated D call, TRBD1, remains unverified against the DNA. TRBV21-1 is noted as a pseudogene. The CDR3 spans 15 residues. This CDR3 is CASSKVQLSGNTIYF. The DNA for the CDR3 is TGTGCCAGCAGCAAAGTACAGCTCTCTGGAAACACCATATATTTT.

The rearrangement joins TRBV11-2 to TRBJ2-2; 9 bases match TRBD2. V trimming: 1 base; J trimming: 1 base; junction bases outside the gene matches: 10. Germline CDR1 reads SGHAT; CDR2 reads FQNNGV. The CDR3 extends over 19 amino acids. CDR3: CASSLGISGGVKNTGELFF. The DNA for the CDR3 is TGTGCCAGCAGCTTAGGAATTAGCGGGGGCGTGAAGAACACCGGGGAGCTGTTTTTT.

CDR3 in DNA: TGTGCCAGCAGCTTTCCACAGGGCGAGCAGTACTTC. Its translation is CASSFPQGEQYF. The rearrangement uses TRBV7-9 and TRBJ2-7, with D tentatively TRBD1 (6 bases). V lost 3 bases and J lost 6, with 9 bases in between. This CDR3 spans 12 amino acids. Germline CDR1 and CDR2: SEHNR and FQNEAQ (reference sequence).

The chain has TRBV4-1 and TRBJ2-3; 8 nucleotides agree with TRBD2. CDR3 length equals 17 residues. The junction had 10 bases not matched to a gene; V was cut back by 1 base and J by 4 bases. Looked up from germline, CDR1 is MGHRA and CDR2 is YSYEKL. CDR3 in amino acids: CASSQGRGSGGPDTQYF. CDR3 DNA sequence: TGCGCCAGCAGCCAAGGCCGGGGGAGCGGGGGTCCAGATACGCAGTATTTT.

The chain carries TRBV6-2 or TRBV6-3 and TRBJ2-2; 10 bases fit TRBD2. The CDR3 is 14 residues long. V gave up 5 bases and J gave up 5 bases; unmatched junction bases: 2. From germline, CDR1 is MNHEY and CDR2 SVGEGT. The CDR3 protein is CASSLAGVTGELFF. CDR3 nucleotides: TGTGCCAGCAGTCTAGCGGGGGTTACCGGGGAGCTGTTTTTT.